A selection of T cell receptor beta chains follows, all from one sample in a study of blood T cell repertoires in COVID-19. Sequencing used immunoSEQ multiplex PCR; TCRdb keeps in-frame clones, though not all of them. The sample lists about 420,000 clones, 70% to 90% occurring once. Sequencing was done on a sample of peripheral blood. These receptors originate from a man aged 18 to 29 with COVID-19, enrolled during active disease. The CDR3 runs from the conserved cysteine through the conserved F or W. The order of the fields is V gene, clone size, CDR3 protein. Clone size is given for some rows only: seen once, a few or many times, or a class if the clone is expanded.

v_gene: TRBV2
abundance: .
CDR3aa: CASSEAASYNSPLHF

v_gene: TRBV7-9
abundance: .
CDR3aa: CASSSSGAGETQYF

v_gene: TRBV5-4
abundance: .
CDR3aa: CASSLWTSGGNEQFF

v_gene: TRBV11-2
abundance: .
CDR3aa: CASTLGASTDTQYF

v_gene: TRBV5-6
abundance: .
CDR3aa: CASSLISSGRDNEQFF

v_gene: TRBV13
abundance: .
CDR3aa: CASSSRQGRTEAFF

v_gene: TRBV10-2
abundance: .
CDR3aa: CASEEGGGYLRGQYF

v_gene: TRBV12-3/TRBV12-4
abundance: .
CDR3aa: CASSFHQAGLFF

v_gene: TRBV5-1
abundance: .
CDR3aa: CASSWSPSADNEQFF

v_gene: TRBV11-1
abundance: once
CDR3aa: CASTPAPGYQGTQYF

v_gene: TRBV11-3
abundance: .
CDR3aa: CASGTAVGEQYF

v_gene: TRBV3-1/TRBV3-2
abundance: .
CDR3aa: CASSQVHGGGTYQETQYF

v_gene: TRBV9
abundance: .
CDR3aa: CASSVVSGGQETQYF

v_gene: TRBV6-1
abundance: once
CDR3aa: CASSEAMRQGIYEQYF

v_gene: TRBV2
abundance: .
CDR3aa: CASYYPNSPLHF

v_gene: TRBV28
abundance: .
CDR3aa: CASSLGLGTMNTEAFF

v_gene: TRBV19
abundance: .
CDR3aa: CASNNVGGDLFF

v_gene: TRBV4-1
abundance: .
CDR3aa: CASSRQGFEQFF

v_gene: TRBV7-2
abundance: .
CDR3aa: CASSLDGGQTDTQYF

v_gene: TRBV2
abundance: few
CDR3aa: CASSDRVMNTEAFF

v_gene: TRBV19
abundance: .
CDR3aa: CASSIRGADLEAFF

v_gene: TRBV10-2
abundance: .
CDR3aa: CASTRRERADTQYF

v_gene: TRBV6-5
abundance: .
CDR3aa: CASSRDRRGTGELFF

v_gene: TRBV2
abundance: .
CDR3aa: CASSETGRITYEQYF

v_gene: TRBV6-5
abundance: .
CDR3aa: CASSYTGLNEQYF

v_gene: TRBV19
abundance: .
CDR3aa: CASSVPGGSSYEQYF

v_gene: TRBV19
abundance: .
CDR3aa: CASSQGYEQYF

v_gene: TRBV18
abundance: .
CDR3aa: CASSPLGQYNQPQHF

v_gene: TRBV3-1/TRBV3-2
abundance: .
CDR3aa: CASSQYEIGELFF

v_gene: TRBV24-1
abundance: .
CDR3aa: CATSDPGRNTGELFF

v_gene: TRBV3-1/TRBV3-2
abundance: .
CDR3aa: CASSPRGALSTDTQYF

v_gene: TRBV30
abundance: .
CDR3aa: CAWRPPPNTYEQYF

v_gene: TRBV6-5
abundance: .
CDR3aa: CASRNTATYEQYF

v_gene: TRBV11-3
abundance: once
CDR3aa: CASSSGLAGGFVEQFF

v_gene: TRBV7-2
abundance: .
CDR3aa: CASSLPPGQGASPLHF

v_gene: TRBV4-1
abundance: few
CDR3aa: CASSPEGAGSYEQYF

v_gene: TRBV11-3
abundance: few
CDR3aa: CASSLDGDRGGNEQFF

v_gene: TRBV25-1
abundance: once
CDR3aa: CASRTGTTNTGELFF

v_gene: TRBV29-1
abundance: .
CDR3aa: CSVRLAGVLEQYF

v_gene: TRBV9
abundance: .
CDR3aa: CASSAGTSGPYEQYF

v_gene: TRBV11-3
abundance: .
CDR3aa: CASSRTQGPYGYTF

v_gene: TRBV5-5
abundance: .
CDR3aa: CASSLRTSHTGELFF

v_gene: TRBV6-1
abundance: .
CDR3aa: CASSEFESPGANVLTF

v_gene: TRBV5-8
abundance: few
CDR3aa: CASSGQSHRNQPQHF

v_gene: TRBV5-1
abundance: .
CDR3aa: CASSFEGALDTQYF

v_gene: TRBV12-3/TRBV12-4
abundance: .
CDR3aa: CASMGEYGQPQHF

v_gene: TRBV5-1
abundance: .
CDR3aa: CASSTNGGQMNTEAFF

v_gene: TRBV5-4
abundance: .
CDR3aa: CASSLGGGAVEQFF

v_gene: TRBV3-1/TRBV3-2
abundance: .
CDR3aa: CASSHSLAGGTDTQYF

v_gene: TRBV7-9
abundance: once
CDR3aa: CASSPTTSGSLFF

v_gene: TRBV7-9
abundance: once
CDR3aa: CASSTSDTGDTQYF

v_gene: TRBV19
abundance: .
CDR3aa: CASRAGNTEAFF

v_gene: TRBV2
abundance: once
CDR3aa: CASGTGGSYEQYF

v_gene: TRBV5-1
abundance: few
CDR3aa: CASSLGAGGSDTQYF